This T cell receptor (beta chain) came from a study of T-cell memory formation after mild COVID-19. Study information: Largely, TCR clusters stayed within a single donor.

Study-level results: Of the contracting clones, CD4+ ones lay mainly in CM and EM, and CD8+ ones in EMRA.

This clonotype was observed a handful of times. What it binds is unknown. From 5'RACE with constant-segment primers came TCR alpha and TCR beta cDNA libraries that carried sample barcodes and UMIs. Using its own MiXCR run on the 5' RACE reads, TCRdb lists one record per CDR3 protein. This sample has about 430,000 distinct CDR3 sequences, with less than 25% found just once. The CDR3 is made up of 14 amino acids. The germline V gene has CDR1 MNHEY and CDR2 SMNVEV (reference sequence). J lost 6 bases, V lost 5 bases, and 4 bases had no gene match. The sequence derives from an adult woman who had mild COVID-19 (a few samples of this study predate the infection). Cell type and time point are not known. The specimen was PBMCs or a T cell subset sorted from them (not recorded which). The chain has TRBV27 and TRBJ1-5, with 10 bases matching TRBD1. The CDR3 sequence is CASSPRTGGQPQHF. Written as DNA, the CDR3 is TGTGCCAGCAGTCCGCGGACAGGGGGTCAGCCCCAGCATTTT.